A single sample is the source of the 8 T cell receptor beta chains below, sequenced in a study of naive and memory T cell subsets. Study-wide points: Naive repertoires, especially CD8, held a few larger clonotypes, possibly memory cells re-expressing CD45RA.

Two oligonucleotides, mixed equimolar, formed the beta constant-region primer covering TRBC1 and TRBC2. Four rounds of PCR amplified the ligated cDNA using nested alpha and beta constant-region primers plus SP2. TCRdb passed the UMI-ligation and nested PCR reads through MiXCR, listing each CDR3 protein once. The profile shows tens of thousands of distinct CDR3 sequences, about 11% of them singletons. Antigens of these TCRs are unknown. Material for sequencing was naive CD4+ T cells from blood. All receptors come from a human donor in good health.

As concerns this clonotype: The conserved closing phenylalanine or tryptophan is absent in this CDR3, likely reflecting a read error. This sequence joins TRBV28 and TRBJ2-3; D possibly matches TRBD1 or TRBD2 (5 bases each). Germline CDR1 is MDHEN and CDR2 is SYDVKM. This CDR3 contains 16 residues. V was pared by 3 bases and J by 8 bases, with 21 bases between. The DNA of the CDR3 is TGTGCCAGCAGTTTGGTGAAGGGACCTTTAGCCCGTACGCAGTATTCT. Encoded protein: CASSLVKGPLARTQYS.

This chain links TRBV20-1 with TRBJ2-1, with D possibly being TRBD1 or TRBD2 (6 bases each). The CDR3 extends over 14 amino acids. Trimming left V 3 bases short and J 0 bases short, with 9 bases between. Germline lookup yields CDR1 DFQATT and CDR2 SNEGSKA (reference sequence). CDR3 in amino acids: CSASGGPSYNEQFF. The DNA for the CDR3 is TGCAGTGCTAGCGGGGGCCCCTCCTACAATGAGCAGTTCTTC.

The chain recombines TRBV3-1 with TRBJ2-7; 14 bases line up with TRBD2. V dropped 1 base and J dropped 5; count of bases not matched to a gene: 1. Germline-derived CDR1 and CDR2 are LGHDT and YNNKEL (reference sequence). This CDR3 comprises 15 residues. CDR3 DNA: TGTGCCAGCAGCCAAGGACTAGCGGGAGGGGACGAGCAGTACTTC. This translates into CASSQGLAGGDEQYF.

This clonotype showed up just a few times. The chain couples TRBV29-1 to TRBJ1-5; the D is unclear. From germline, CDR1 is SQVTM and CDR2 ANQGSEA. V gave up 6 bases and J gave up 3 bases, with 15 bases separating them. There are 14 residues in the CDR3. The CDR3 DNA reads as TGCAGCGTCGGAGGAACGCGGGACAATCAGCCCCAGCATTTT. Translating gives CSVGGTRDNQPQHF.

This clonotype has more than one count but fewer than ten. The chain uses TRBV12-3 or TRBV12-4 and TRBJ2-5; TRBD1 is a possible D gene (6 bases). The CDR3 length is 15 residues. V lost 4 bases, J lost 6 bases, and 18 bases lay in between. CDR3 in DNA: TGTGCCAGCAGTTCCCCAACAGGGTTAGGGAAGACCCAGTACTTC. Encoded protein: CASSSPTGLGKTQYF.

This clonotype has ten or more counts. V and J are TRBV5-4 and TRBJ2-2; 8 bases match TRBD2. Germline V gene lookup returns CDR1 SGHNT and CDR2 YYREEE (reference sequence). With V trimmed by 0 bases and J by 3 bases, 4 bases remained unmatched. The CDR3 runs to 16 residues. Written as DNA, the CDR3 is TGTGCCAGCAGCTTGGAGCGGGAGCGGTACACCGGGGAGCTGTTTTTT. Its translation is CASSLERERYTGELFF.

On this clonotype: This may be a read error, as it is one base from a much larger clone. This chain joins TRBV2 and TRBJ2-2; the match to TRBD2 covers 7 bases. V gave up 10 bases and J gave up 4 bases; unmatched junction bases: 6. The length of the CDR3 is 13 residues. Per germline, CDR1 SNHLY and CDR2 FYNNEI. CDR3 region: CANNIAGTGELFF. The CDR3 region has the DNA TGTGCCAACAATATAGCGGGCACCGGGGAGCTGTTTTTT. Combining the CDR3 with reference TRBV2 and TRBJ2-2 gives the whole variable domain EPEVTQTPSHQVTQMGQEVILRCVPISNHLYFYWYRQILGQKVEFLVSFYNNEISEKSEIFDDQFSVERPDGSNFTLKIRSTKLEDSAMYFCANNIAGTGELFFGEGSRLTVL.

This clonotype appeared many times. The V gene is TRBV7-2, the J gene TRBJ1-2; TRBD1 matches at 9 bases. V lost 2 bases to trimming and J lost 10 bases; unmatched junction nucleotides: 5. Per germline, CDR1 SGHTA and CDR2 FQGNSA. The CDR3 covers 13 residues. The DNA of the CDR3 is TGTGCCAGCAGCTTAATGGGACAGGGCGACTACACCTTC. Residues: CASSLMGQGDYTF.